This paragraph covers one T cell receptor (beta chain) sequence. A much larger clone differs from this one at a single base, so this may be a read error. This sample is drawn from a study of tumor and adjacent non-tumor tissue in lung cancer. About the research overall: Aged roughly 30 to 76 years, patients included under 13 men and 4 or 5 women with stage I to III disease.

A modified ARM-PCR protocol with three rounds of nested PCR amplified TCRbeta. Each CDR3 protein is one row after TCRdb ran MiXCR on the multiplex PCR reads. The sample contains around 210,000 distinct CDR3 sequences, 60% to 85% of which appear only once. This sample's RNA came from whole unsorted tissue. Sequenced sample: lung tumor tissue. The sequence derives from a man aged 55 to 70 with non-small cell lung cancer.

The chain's CDR3 is CSARSSGGVSDTQYF. As DNA, the CDR3 is TGCAGTGCTAGGTCTAGCGGGGGGGTCTCAGATACGCAGTATTTT. The chain has TRBV20-1 and TRBJ2-3; 12 bases agree with TRBD2. Germline trimming cut 3 bases from V and 4 bases from J; bases unmatched to any gene: 5. Germline assignment: CDR1 DFQATT and CDR2 SNEGSKA (reference sequence). This CDR3 has 15 residues.